This T cell receptor (beta chain) is from a study of control samples from healthy donors and cancer patients. TCRdb's copy holds only in-frame clones and misses some; the assay was immunoSEQ multiplex PCR. The data show 120,000 or so clones, approximately 84% seen once. Losses at the gene ends were 0 bases for V and 6 bases for J; bases not matched to a gene: 11. This CDR3 has 17 residues. Per the germline V gene, CDR1 is LGHNT and CDR2 is FRNRAP. What was sequenced was blood. This clonotype originated in a man aged 18 to 30 in good health. The chain combines TRBV12-5 with TRBJ2-1; TRBD1 matches 7 bases. The CDR3 spells CASGLVLGGVSPNEQFF. CDR3 in DNA: TGTGCTAGTGGTTTGGTACTAGGGGGCGTATCTCCCAATGAGCAGTTCTTC. Filled out from reference TRBV12-5 and TRBJ2-1, the complete variable domain reads DARVTQTPRHKVTEMGQEVTMRCQPILGHNTVFWYRQTMMQGLELLAYFRNRAPLDDSGMPKDRFSAEMPDATLATLKIQPSEPRDSAVYFCASGLVLGGVSPNEQFFGPGTRLTVL.